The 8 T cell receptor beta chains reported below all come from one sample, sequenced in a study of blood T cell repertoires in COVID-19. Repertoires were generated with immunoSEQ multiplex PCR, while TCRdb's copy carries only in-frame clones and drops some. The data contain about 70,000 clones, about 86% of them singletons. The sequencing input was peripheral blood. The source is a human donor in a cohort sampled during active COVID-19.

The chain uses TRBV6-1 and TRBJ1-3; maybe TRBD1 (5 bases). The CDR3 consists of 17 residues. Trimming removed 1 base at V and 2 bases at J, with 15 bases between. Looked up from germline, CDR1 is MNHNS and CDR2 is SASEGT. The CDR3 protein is CASSEVGGGVAGNTIYF. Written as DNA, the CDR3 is TGTGCCAGCAGTGAAGTGGGGGGTGGAGTGGCTGGAAACACCATATATTTT.

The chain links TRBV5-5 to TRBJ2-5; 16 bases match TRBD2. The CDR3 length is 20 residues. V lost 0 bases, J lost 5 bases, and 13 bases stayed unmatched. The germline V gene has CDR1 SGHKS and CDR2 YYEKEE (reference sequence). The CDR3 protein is CASSLGTVPGLAGGRETQYF. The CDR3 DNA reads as TGTGCCAGCAGCTTGGGGACAGTCCCGGGACTAGCGGGGGGGCGGGAGACCCAGTACTTC.

The DNA for the CDR3 is TGTGCCAGCAGCGCAAGCGGGGGAGGCGATACGCAGTATTTT. Protein sequence: CASSASGGGDTQYF. This chain links TRBV9 with TRBJ2-3; 8 bases match TRBD2. Germline values: CDR1 SGDLS, CDR2 YYNGEE. With V trimmed by 3 bases and J by 6 bases, 6 bases remained unmatched. This CDR3 is built from 14 residues.

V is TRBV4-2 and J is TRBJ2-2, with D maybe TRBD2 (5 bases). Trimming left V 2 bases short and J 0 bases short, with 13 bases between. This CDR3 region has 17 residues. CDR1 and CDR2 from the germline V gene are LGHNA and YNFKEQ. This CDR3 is CASSQRYGESNTGELFF. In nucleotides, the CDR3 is TGTGCCAGCAGCCAACGATACGGGGAATCGAACACCGGGGAGCTGTTTTTT.

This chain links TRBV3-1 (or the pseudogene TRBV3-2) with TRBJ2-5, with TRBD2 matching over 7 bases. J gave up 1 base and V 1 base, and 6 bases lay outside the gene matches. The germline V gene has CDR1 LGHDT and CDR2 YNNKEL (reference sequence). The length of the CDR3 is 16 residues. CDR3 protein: CASSQGGASGQETQYF. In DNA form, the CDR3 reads TGTGCCAGCAGCCAAGGGGGAGCTAGCGGCCAAGAGACCCAGTACTTC.

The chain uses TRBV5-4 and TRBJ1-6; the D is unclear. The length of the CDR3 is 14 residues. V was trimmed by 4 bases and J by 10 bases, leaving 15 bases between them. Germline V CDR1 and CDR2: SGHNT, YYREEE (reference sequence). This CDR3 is CASSGRGGQSPLHF. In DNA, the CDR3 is TGTGCCAGCAGCGGTCGGGGAGGGCAATCACCCCTCCACTTT.

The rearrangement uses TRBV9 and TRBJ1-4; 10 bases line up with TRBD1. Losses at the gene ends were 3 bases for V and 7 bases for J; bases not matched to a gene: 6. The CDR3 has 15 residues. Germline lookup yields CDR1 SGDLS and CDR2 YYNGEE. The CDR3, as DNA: TGTGCCAGCAGCGCGACAGGGGGCGCGGGTGAAAAACTGTTTTTT. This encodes CASSATGGAGEKLFF.

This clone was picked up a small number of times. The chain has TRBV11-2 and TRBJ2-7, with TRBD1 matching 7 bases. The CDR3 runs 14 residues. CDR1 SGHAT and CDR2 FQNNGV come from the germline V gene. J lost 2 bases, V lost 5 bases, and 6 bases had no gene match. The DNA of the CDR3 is TGTGCCAGCAGCCGCCAGACAGGGACCTACGAGCAGTACTTC. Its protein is CASSRQTGTYEQYF. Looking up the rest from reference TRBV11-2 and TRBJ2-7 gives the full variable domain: EAGVAQSPRYKIIEKRQSVAFWCNPISGHATLYWYQQILGQGPKLLIQFQNNGVVDDSQLPKDRFSAERLKGVDSTLKIQPAKLEDSAVYLCASSRQTGTYEQYFGPGTRLTVT.